The present entry profiles one TCR beta chain with its context. No antigen is known for it. The entry originates in a study of beta chain features in type 1 diabetes. Study-level findings and limits: Shortening that was moderate but significant affected the TCRB CDR3s of Type 1 diabetes patients in all four CD4+ subsets.

The study reverse transcribed the entire isolated RNA, so it sequenced expressed TCRB transcripts. Profiled with immunoSEQ multiplex PCR; TCRdb holds only in-frame clones, not every one. The repertoire includes hundreds of thousands of clones, more than 12% of them detected once, and 0.03% to 0.04% sits in the top ten. The CDR3 runs 11 residues. V was cut by 6 bases and J by 8 bases, with 10 bases left in between. Germline V CDR1 and CDR2: MDHEN, SYDVKM. This receptor was taken from a man aged 18 to 35 with type 1 diabetes. Sequenced input: naive CD4+ T cells from blood. This chain uses TRBV28 with TRBJ1-2; D gene unclear. DNA for the CDR3: TGTGCCAGCAGCTCGGGATGGGGCTACACCTTC. Protein product: CASSSGWGYTF.